Listed below are T cell receptor beta chains from one sample, sequenced in a study of blood T cells in healthy people across ages. TCRdb called the 5' RACE reads again in MiXCR, with one record for every CDR3 protein. The data show 600,000 to 800,000 distinct CDR3 sequences, 20% to 25% seen once. The specimen was blood. The receptors derive from a man aged 70 or older in good health. Each CDR3 is given with its conserved first and last residue. Fields, in order: J gene, D gene, clone size, V gene, CDR3 protein, CDR3 DNA. A D gene is named only where the DNA matches it firmly. Not every row has a clone size; where given, it reads once, few, many or a size class.

j_call: TRBJ1-1; d_call: TRBD1; clone_size: .; v_call: TRBV19; cdr3_aa: CASSIAAGGLNTEAFF; cdr3_nt: TGTGCCAGTAGTATCGCGGCAGGGGGACTGAACACTGAAGCTTTCTTT
j_call: TRBJ2-1; d_call: .; clone_size: many; v_call: TRBV20-1; cdr3_aa: CSARNPPHEQFF; cdr3_nt: TGCAGTGCTAGAAATCCACCCCATGAGCAGTTCTTC
j_call: TRBJ2-7; d_call: TRBD1; clone_size: .; v_call: TRBV18; cdr3_aa: CASSRETGLSSYEQYF; cdr3_nt: TGTGCCAGCTCCCGAGAGACAGGGCTAAGCTCCTACGAGCAGTACTTC
j_call: TRBJ2-1; d_call: TRBD2; clone_size: few; v_call: TRBV6-1; cdr3_aa: CASSITGTTSSYNEQFF; cdr3_nt: TGTGCCAGCAGTATTACCGGGACTACGAGCTCCTACAATGAGCAGTTCTTC
j_call: TRBJ2-7; d_call: .; clone_size: .; v_call: TRBV5-1; cdr3_aa: CAGSMDGSRIYEQYF; cdr3_nt: TGCGCCGGCAGCATGGACGGATCTAGAATTTACGAGCAGTACTTC
j_call: TRBJ1-1; d_call: TRBD1; clone_size: few; v_call: TRBV10-3; cdr3_aa: CAISGGQGARNTEAFF; cdr3_nt: TGTGCCATCAGTGGGGGTCAGGGGGCGCGGAACACTGAAGCTTTCTTT
j_call: TRBJ2-5; d_call: .; clone_size: few; v_call: TRBV5-1; cdr3_aa: CASSLGRIGDQQETQYF; cdr3_nt: TGCGCCAGCAGCTTGGGGCGGATTGGGGACCAGCAAGAGACCCAGTACTTC
j_call: TRBJ2-1; d_call: .; clone_size: many; v_call: TRBV5-1; cdr3_aa: CASSLDQYNEQFF; cdr3_nt: TGCGCCAGCAGCTTGGACCAGTACAATGAGCAGTTCTTC
j_call: TRBJ1-1; d_call: .; clone_size: .; v_call: TRBV20-1; cdr3_aa: CSARDPVPGGTEAFF; cdr3_nt: TGCAGTGCTAGAGATCCGGTTCCTGGGGGCACTGAAGCTTTCTTT
j_call: TRBJ2-1; d_call: .; clone_size: few; v_call: TRBV15; cdr3_aa: CATSREDWTPTRRDDEQFF; cdr3_nt: TGTGCCACCAGCAGAGAGGACTGGACCCCTACAAGACGCGACGATGAGCAGTTCTTC
j_call: TRBJ2-4; d_call: .; clone_size: .; v_call: TRBV6-5; cdr3_aa: CASKGVSENIQYF; cdr3_nt: TGTGCCAGCAAGGGGGTCAGCGAAAACATTCAGTACTTC
j_call: TRBJ2-4; d_call: .; clone_size: .; v_call: TRBV14; cdr3_aa: CASSQAGVKGNIQYF; cdr3_nt: TGTGCCAGCAGCCAAGCCGGGGTAAAAGGAAACATTCAGTACTTC
j_call: TRBJ2-1; d_call: TRBD2; clone_size: many; v_call: TRBV4-2; cdr3_aa: CASSHHLAGDRDEQFF; cdr3_nt: TGTGCCAGCAGCCACCACTTAGCGGGAGATAGGGATGAGCAGTTCTTC
j_call: TRBJ1-4; d_call: .; clone_size: .; v_call: TRBV6-6; cdr3_aa: CASSQAAGEKLFF; cdr3_nt: TGTGCCAGCAGTCAGGCGGCGGGTGAAAAACTGTTTTTT
j_call: TRBJ1-4; d_call: .; clone_size: .; v_call: TRBV9; cdr3_aa: CASSRRTATNEKLFF; cdr3_nt: TGTGCCAGCAGCAGACGGACAGCTACTAATGAAAAACTGTTTTTT
j_call: TRBJ2-2; d_call: .; clone_size: few; v_call: TRBV5-1; cdr3_aa: CASSLGFPNTGELFF; cdr3_nt: TGCGCCAGCAGCTTGGGATTTCCGAACACCGGGGAGCTGTTTTTT
j_call: TRBJ2-7; d_call: TRBD1; clone_size: .; v_call: TRBV7-9; cdr3_aa: CASSDSGTGSYEQYF; cdr3_nt: TGTGCCAGCAGCGACTCCGGGACAGGCTCTTACGAGCAGTACTTC
j_call: TRBJ1-2; d_call: TRBD1; clone_size: .; v_call: TRBV2; cdr3_aa: CASRTDRDRGYGYTF; cdr3_nt: TGTGCCAGCAGAACCGACAGGGATCGCGGCTATGGCTACACCTTC
j_call: TRBJ2-1; d_call: .; clone_size: few; v_call: TRBV6-2/TRBV6-3; cdr3_aa: CATQDRGTRSAVSYNEQFF; cdr3_nt: TGTGCCACCCAAGACAGGGGGACTAGGTCTGCCGTATCCTACAATGAGCAGTTCTTC
j_call: TRBJ2-1; d_call: .; clone_size: few; v_call: TRBV6-1; cdr3_aa: CASSTRLGWGGDEQFF; cdr3_nt: TGTGCCAGCAGTACCCGTTTGGGGTGGGGTGGAGATGAGCAGTTCTTC
j_call: TRBJ2-5; d_call: .; clone_size: .; v_call: TRBV20-1; cdr3_aa: CSASTGIPETQYF; cdr3_nt: TGCAGTGCTAGCACAGGGATCCCAGAGACCCAGTACTTC
j_call: TRBJ2-7; d_call: TRBD1; clone_size: .; v_call: TRBV9; cdr3_aa: CASSVAGTGGIYEQYF; cdr3_nt: TGTGCCAGCAGCGTAGCAGGGACAGGGGGCATTTACGAGCAGTACTTC
j_call: TRBJ2-7; d_call: TRBD1; clone_size: .; v_call: TRBV6-6; cdr3_aa: CASSYSDRLLSYEQYF; cdr3_nt: TGTGCCAGCAGTTACTCGGACAGGCTTCTCTCCTACGAGCAGTACTTC
j_call: TRBJ2-1; d_call: TRBD1; clone_size: few; v_call: TRBV12-3/TRBV12-4; cdr3_aa: CASSSLQGALGEQFF; cdr3_nt: TGTGCCAGCAGTTCTCTCCAGGGGGCCCTAGGTGAGCAGTTCTTC
j_call: TRBJ2-7; d_call: TRBD2; clone_size: few; v_call: TRBV20-1; cdr3_aa: CSATGTSGINEQYF; cdr3_nt: TGCAGTGCTACCGGGACTAGCGGGATTAACGAGCAGTACTTC
j_call: TRBJ1-2; d_call: .; clone_size: .; v_call: TRBV5-6; cdr3_aa: CASSFSRGDYGYTF; cdr3_nt: TGTGCCAGCAGCTTCAGTCGGGGGGACTATGGCTACACCTTC
j_call: TRBJ1-5; d_call: TRBD1; clone_size: few; v_call: TRBV11-2; cdr3_aa: CASSLDMGQGRNQPQHF; cdr3_nt: TGTGCCAGCAGCTTAGATATGGGACAGGGGAGGAATCAGCCCCAGCATTTT
j_call: TRBJ2-1; d_call: TRBD1; clone_size: .; v_call: TRBV5-1; cdr3_aa: CASRLTGGNEQFF; cdr3_nt: TGCGCCAGCAGGTTGACAGGGGGGAATGAGCAGTTCTTC
j_call: TRBJ2-7; d_call: .; clone_size: .; v_call: TRBV5-5; cdr3_aa: CASSLEQARSSYEQYF; cdr3_nt: TGTGCCAGCAGCTTGGAGCAGGCCAGGAGCTCCTACGAGCAGTACTTC
j_call: TRBJ1-5; d_call: .; clone_size: .; v_call: TRBV10-3; cdr3_aa: CAISESSHSGNQPQHF; cdr3_nt: TGTGCCATCAGTGAGTCATCCCACAGCGGCAATCAGCCCCAGCATTTT
j_call: TRBJ2-7; d_call: .; clone_size: .; v_call: TRBV6-1; cdr3_aa: CASSEQQRAPSSYEQYF; cdr3_nt: TGTGCCAGCAGTGAGCAGCAGAGGGCACCGAGCTCCTACGAGCAGTACTTC
j_call: TRBJ2-3; d_call: .; clone_size: .; v_call: TRBV20-1; cdr3_aa: CSAIGSGTPDTQYF; cdr3_nt: TGCAGTGCTATTGGATCGGGGACTCCCGATACGCAGTATTTT
j_call: TRBJ2-1; d_call: .; clone_size: .; v_call: TRBV3-1; cdr3_aa: CASSQAGPGLDEQFF; cdr3_nt: TGTGCCAGCAGCCAAGCTGGGCCAGGGTTGGATGAGCAGTTCTTC